This T cell receptor (beta chain) comes out of a study of pediatric ulcerative colitis. The rectum was sampled with one to two pinch biopsies at colonoscopy. General observations from the study: Blood samples from a couple of patients yielded substantially fewer templates and were excluded from blood-rectal overlap analysis.

Samples were sequenced at Survey level, maximum 500,000 reads. Sequenced by immunoSEQ multiplex PCR; TCRdb stores in-frame clones only, minus some. The sample lists roughly 18,000 clones, nearly 75% seen once, with 6% to 7% in the top ten. Comments on this clone: Its target is not known.

The TCR comes from a boy younger than 18 with moderate ulcerative colitis. Sequenced: gut tissue.

For the CDR3, the DNA is TGTGCCAGCAGCGTTGGCCTCGACCAAGGTGAAAAACTGTTTTTT. Protein sequence: CASSVGLDQGEKLFF. The chain couples TRBV9 to TRBJ1-4; D is uncertain. V lost 2 bases, J lost 7 bases, and 15 bases lay in between. Germline lookup yields CDR1 SGDLS and CDR2 YYNGEE. The length of the CDR3 is 15 residues.